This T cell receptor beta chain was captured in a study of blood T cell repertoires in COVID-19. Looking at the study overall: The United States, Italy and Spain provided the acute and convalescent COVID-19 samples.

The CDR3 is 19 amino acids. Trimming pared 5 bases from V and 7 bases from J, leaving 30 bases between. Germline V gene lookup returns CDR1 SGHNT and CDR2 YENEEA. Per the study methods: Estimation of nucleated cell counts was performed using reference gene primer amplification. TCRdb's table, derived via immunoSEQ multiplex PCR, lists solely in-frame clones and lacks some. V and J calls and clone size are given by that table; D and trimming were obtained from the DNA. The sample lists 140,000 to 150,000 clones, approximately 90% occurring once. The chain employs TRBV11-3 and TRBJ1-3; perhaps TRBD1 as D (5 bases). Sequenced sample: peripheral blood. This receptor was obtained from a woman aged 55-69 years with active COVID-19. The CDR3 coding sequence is TGTGCCAGCAGCATTTTTCCCCAGACGCCGGGCCTCCGGGGGAACACCATATATTTT. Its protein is CASSIFPQTPGLRGNTIYF. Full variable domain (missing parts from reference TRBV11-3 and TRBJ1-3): EAGVVQSPRYKIIEKKQPVAFWCNPISGHNTLYWYLQNLGQGPELLIRYENEEAVDDSQLPKDRFSAERLKGVDSTLKIQPAELGDSAVYLCASSIFPQTPGLRGNTIYFGEGSWLTVV.